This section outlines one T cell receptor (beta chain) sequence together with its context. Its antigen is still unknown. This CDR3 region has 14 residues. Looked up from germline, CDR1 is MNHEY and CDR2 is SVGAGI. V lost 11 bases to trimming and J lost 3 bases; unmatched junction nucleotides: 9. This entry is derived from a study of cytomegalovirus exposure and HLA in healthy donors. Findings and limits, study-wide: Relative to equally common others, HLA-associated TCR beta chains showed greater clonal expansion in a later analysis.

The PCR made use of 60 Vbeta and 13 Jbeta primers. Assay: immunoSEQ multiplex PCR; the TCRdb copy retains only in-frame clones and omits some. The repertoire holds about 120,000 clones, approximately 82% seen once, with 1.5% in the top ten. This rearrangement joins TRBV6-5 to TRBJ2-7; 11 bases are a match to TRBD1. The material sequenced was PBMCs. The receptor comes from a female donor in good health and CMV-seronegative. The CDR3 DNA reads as TGTGCCTCCGCCAGGACAGGGGGCGGCTACGAGCAGTACTTC. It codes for CASARTGGGYEQYF.